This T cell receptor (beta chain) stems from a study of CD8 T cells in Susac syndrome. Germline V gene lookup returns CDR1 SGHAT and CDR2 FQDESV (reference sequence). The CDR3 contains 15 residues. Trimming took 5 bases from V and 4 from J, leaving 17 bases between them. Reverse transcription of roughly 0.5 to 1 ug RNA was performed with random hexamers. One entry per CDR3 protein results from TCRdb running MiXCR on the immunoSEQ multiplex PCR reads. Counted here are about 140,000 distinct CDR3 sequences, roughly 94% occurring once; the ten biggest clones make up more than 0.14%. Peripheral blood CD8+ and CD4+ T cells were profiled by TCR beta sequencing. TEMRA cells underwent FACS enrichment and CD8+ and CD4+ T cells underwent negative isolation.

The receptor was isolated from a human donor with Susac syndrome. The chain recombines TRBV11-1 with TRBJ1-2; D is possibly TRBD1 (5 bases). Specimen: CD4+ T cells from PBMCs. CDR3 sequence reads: CASSREGRNFYGYTF. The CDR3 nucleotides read TGTGCCAGCAGCCGTGAGGGACGAAACTTCTATGGCTACACCTTC.